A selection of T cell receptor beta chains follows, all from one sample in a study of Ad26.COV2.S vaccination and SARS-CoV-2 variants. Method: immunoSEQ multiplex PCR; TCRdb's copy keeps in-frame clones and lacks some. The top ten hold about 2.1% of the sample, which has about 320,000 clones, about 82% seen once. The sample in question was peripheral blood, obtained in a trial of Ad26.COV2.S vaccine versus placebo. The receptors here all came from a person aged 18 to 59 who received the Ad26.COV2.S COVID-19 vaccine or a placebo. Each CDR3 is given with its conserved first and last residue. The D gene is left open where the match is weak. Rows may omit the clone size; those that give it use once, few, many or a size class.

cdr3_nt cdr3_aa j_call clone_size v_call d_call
TGTGCCAGCAAAGGGACAGATACGCAGTATTTT CASKGTDTQYF TRBJ2-3 - TRBV28 -
TGTGCCAGCAGCCAGGGGACAGCAACTGGAAACACCATATATTTT CASSQGTATGNTIYF TRBJ1-3 - TRBV11-1 TRBD1
TGTGCCAGCAGCTTGGAGCCAGGACTAGCGGGGGGCTCCGCAGATACGCAGTATTTT CASSLEPGLAGGSADTQYF TRBJ2-3 - TRBV5-4 TRBD2
TGTGCCAGCAGCGTTCAGGGGCATGGTGGAGATACGCAGTATTTT CASSVQGHGGDTQYF TRBJ2-3 - TRBV9 -
TGTGCCAGCAGTTCTAGGGGCAATCAGCCCCAGCATTTT CASSSRGNQPQHF TRBJ1-5 - TRBV12-3/TRBV12-4 -
TGTGCCTGGAATGGGGGGCGCAGAGGGAACACTGAAGCTTTCTTT CAWNGGRRGNTEAFF TRBJ1-1 - TRBV30 -
TGTGCCAGCAGTGGATCATCCCTGATCGGAATCGCTGAAGCTTTCTTT CASSGSSLIGIAEAFF TRBJ1-1 - TRBV25-1 -
TGCGCCAGCAGCCAAGATTCCCAGGGGAACTATGGCTACACCTTC CASSQDSQGNYGYTF TRBJ1-2 - TRBV4-1 -
TGTGCCAGCAGCTTAGGGGGGGGCCCCTACGAGCAGTACTTC CASSLGGGPYEQYF TRBJ2-7 - TRBV7-2 -
TGTGCCAGCAGCTTAGCGCTAGGGTCTGGGGCCAACGTCCTGACTTTC CASSLALGSGANVLTF TRBJ2-6 - TRBV7-9 -
TGTGCCAGCAGTGATCTCGGGGAGGTCTTCCTTAATGAAAAACTGTTTTTT CASSDLGEVFLNEKLFF TRBJ1-4 - TRBV2 -
TGCGCCAGCAGCCCCGGACGAAGCTCCTATAATTCACCCCTCCACTTT CASSPGRSSYNSPLHF TRBJ1-6 - TRBV4-1 -
TGTGCCAGCAGCCAAGATGCGGCAGGGCCGCCCCTCCACTTT CASSQDAAGPPLHF TRBJ1-6 - TRBV14 -
TGTGCCAGCTCACCACTACCCACAGGGGCCGGAGGTTTTAATGAAAAACTGTTTTTT CASSPLPTGAGGFNEKLFF TRBJ1-4 - TRBV18 TRBD1
TGCGCCAGCAGCTTGGGACAGGGTGGTGGCGAAAAACTGTTTTTT CASSLGQGGGEKLFF TRBJ1-4 - TRBV5-1 TRBD1
TGCGCCAGCAGCTCCGGGACAGGGGGCAACACCGGGGAGCTGTTTTTT CASSSGTGGNTGELFF TRBJ2-2 - TRBV5-1 TRBD1
TGTGCCAGCAACCTTCGGGGTGCGGGGGGGGATACGCAGTATTTT CASNLRGAGGDTQYF TRBJ2-3 - TRBV9 TRBD2
TGTGCCAGCGACAGGGGCAGGGGCACAGATACGCAGTATTTT CASDRGRGTDTQYF TRBJ2-3 - TRBV2 TRBD1
TGTGCCTGGAGTGGGGGCCACGAGCAGTACTTC CAWSGGHEQYF TRBJ2-7 - TRBV30 -
TGTGCCAGCAGTGCCCACACTGAAGCTTTCTTT CASSAHTEAFF TRBJ1-1 - TRBV2 -
TGTGCCAGCAGTCGTAGTAGAGGGAAGGGAGAGACCCAGTACTTC CASSRSRGKGETQYF TRBJ2-5 - TRBV6-5 -
TGTGCCAGCTCCCTCCACCGGCAGCCCCAGCATTTT CASSLHRQPQHF TRBJ1-5 - TRBV7-2 -
TGTGCCAGCAGTTTACTAGAGGGAGTCAGATTTGTTAACACAGATACGCAGTATTTT CASSLLEGVRFVNTDTQYF TRBJ2-3 once TRBV28 -
TGCACCAGCAGCCAAGATTGGCCCTCCAGGTCCCGGACCGGGGAGCTGTTTTTT CTSSQDWPSRSRTGELFF TRBJ2-2 few TRBV1 -
TGCGCCAGCAGCTTGGGTGGTACTGAATCACCCCTCCACTTT CASSLGGTESPLHF TRBJ1-6 few TRBV5-1 -
TGCAGTGCTAGTTCCTCCGGGAACACAGATACGCAGTATTTT CSASSSGNTDTQYF TRBJ2-3 once TRBV20-1 -
TGTGCCAGCAGCCAAATTGACAGGGGAGAGACCCAGTACTTC CASSQIDRGETQYF TRBJ2-5 - TRBV3-1/TRBV3-2 TRBD1
TGCGCCAGCAGTGCGCCAGGGGTGATGGAGACCCAGTACTTC CASSAPGVMETQYF TRBJ2-5 - TRBV10-1 -
TGCGCCAGCAGCTTGAACGGGTATGAGCAGTACTTC CASSLNGYEQYF TRBJ2-7 - TRBV5-1 -
TGTGCCAGCAACCCACAGGGGGCCACTGAAGCTTTCTTT CASNPQGATEAFF TRBJ1-1 - TRBV5-6 TRBD1
TGCGCCACTACCCGGGACCCTGGTGGTACCGGGGAGCTGTTTTTT CATTRDPGGTGELFF TRBJ2-2 - TRBV5-1 -
TGTGCCAGTAGACGGGACAGTAACACTGAAGCTTTCTTT CASRRDSNTEAFF TRBJ1-1 - TRBV2 TRBD1
TGTGCCAGCAGAGTAGGGGACAACGGGGAGCTGTTTTTT CASRVGDNGELFF TRBJ2-2 few TRBV2 -
TGTGCCAGCAGTTTTGAGGGAGACTGGAATGAGCAGTTCTTC CASSFEGDWNEQFF TRBJ2-1 - TRBV6-5 -
TGTGCCAGCGGCGGGTCAGGGCGATATGGCTACACCTTC CASGGSGRYGYTF TRBJ1-2 - TRBV7-9 -
TGTGCCAGTAGTATTACGGGACCCAACAATGAGCAGTTCTTC CASSITGPNNEQFF TRBJ2-1 - TRBV19 -
TGTGCCAGCAGCGTCCGACCGGGACCCCCGAACACTGAAGCTTTCTTT CASSVRPGPPNTEAFF TRBJ1-1 - TRBV11-3 -
TGTGCCAGCAGCATTAGGGTAGGTAGCAAGTCCTACGAGCAGTACTTC CASSIRVGSKSYEQYF TRBJ2-7 - TRBV28 -
TGTGCCACCAGTGATTCGTCCCAGCGGGGGGACAATGAGCAGTTCTTC CATSDSSQRGDNEQFF TRBJ2-1 few TRBV24-1 TRBD2
TGTGCCAGCAGCCCGCGGGACGGGACAGGGGGCAATGAGCAGTTCTTC CASSPRDGTGGNEQFF TRBJ2-1 - TRBV5-4 TRBD1
TGTGCCAGCAAGAAGAACACTGAAGCTTTCTTT CASKKNTEAFF TRBJ1-1 - TRBV28 -
TGTGCCAGCAGCGCGACCACGGACGGTCTCTATGGCTACACCTTC CASSATTDGLYGYTF TRBJ1-2 - TRBV9 -